Given below is one TCR beta chain in context. This clonotype was counted only a few times. The antigen this receptor binds is unknown. No much larger clone is present one base from it, and per-base qualities are unavailable. Libraries were constructed by RT-PCR. TCRdb shows the sequencer as Illumina MiSeq. The public sequencing data were trimmed at Q25 with fastp and processed into clonotypes with MiXCR by TCRdb, which kept only in-frame beta chains. Entries that share a CDR3 protein sequence are merged under the most common genes and DNA. The sample table holds hundreds of thousands of distinct CDR3 sequences, of which 12% to 15% were seen once. Roughly 3.6% of the sample is in the top ten clones. The source of the sample is a study listed by TCRdb under 2016. Inclusive of the bounding cysteine and phenylalanine, the CDR3 is 15 residues long. Solely the CDR3 DNA is kept, with 45 bases framed from the first base. CDR1 and CDR2 are drawn from the germline V gene (reference sequence): DFQATT, SNEGSKA. Trimming accounts for 1 base at V and 2 bases at J, while the number of junction bases matched to no gene is 5.

The sequenced sample consisted of memory CD4+ T cells from blood. The receptor comes from a female donor in good health, serving as a healthy control. The chain employs TRBV20-1 and TRBJ2-1; 7 of the junction bases match TRBD1. The DNA sequence follows: TGCAGTGCTAGAGCCCCGGGACAGCCCTACAATGAGCAGTTCTTC. It encodes CSARAPGQPYNEQFF.